The 5 T cell receptor beta chains presented below share a single source sample, sequenced in a study of blood T cell repertoires in COVID-19. The table came from immunoSEQ multiplex PCR; TCRdb's copy has only in-frame clones and leaves some out. The repertoire holds over 130,000 clones, with 75% to 90% as singletons. The sample was peripheral blood. The receptors come from a woman of 80 years or more with acute or convalescent COVID-19.

J is TRBJ2-5 and V is TRBV3-1 (or the pseudogene TRBV3-2); tentatively, D is TRBD2 (6 bases). Trimming shortened V by 3 bases and J by 4 bases, and 12 bases separated the two germline ends. From germline, CDR1 is LGHDT and CDR2 YNNKEL (reference sequence). This CDR3 region has 14 residues. This CDR3 reads CASSQPMGGETQYF. CDR3 nucleotides: TGTGCCAGCAGCCAGCCCATGGGAGGAGAGACCCAGTACTTC.

This chain connects TRBV7-8 to TRBJ1-1, with 9 nucleotides matching TRBD1. Germline trimming cut 5 bases from V and 8 bases from J; bases unmatched to any gene: 9. CDR1 is SGHVS, CDR2 FQNEAQ, per germline. The CDR3 has 14 amino acids. The CDR3 reads CASSPRTGELEAFF. Written as DNA, the CDR3 is TGTGCCAGCAGCCCTCGGACAGGGGAGTTAGAAGCTTTCTTT.

The count of this clone is one. The chain has TRBV9 and TRBJ2-5; TRBD2 aligns across 11 bases. The CDR3 is 15 residues long. With 4 bases clipped from V and 1 base from J, the junction kept 3 bases outside the gene matches. Germline CDR1 SGDLS, CDR2 YYNGEE. CDR3 nucleotides: TGTGCCAGCAGCATCGGACTAGCGGGCCAAGAGACCCAGTACTTC. This encodes CASSIGLAGQETQYF.

The CDR3 here is CAISEVLALTGNTIYF. The CDR3 nucleotides are TGTGCCATCAGTGAAGTTTTGGCCCTGACTGGAAACACCATATATTTT. The V and J genes are TRBV10-3 and TRBJ1-3; D not certain. This CDR3 is 16 amino acids long. In germline, CDR1 is ENHRY, CDR2 SYGVKD. Trimming stripped 3 bases from V and 2 bases from J, with 14 bases between.

V usage is TRBV7-2 and J usage is TRBJ1-2, with no clear D. CDR3 length: 14 residues. Trimming stripped 5 bases from V and 4 bases from J, with 14 bases between. Germline V lookup: CDR1 SGHTA, CDR2 FQGNSA. CDR3 sequence: CASSPDRSGYGYTF. Written as DNA, the CDR3 is TGTGCCAGCAGCCCAGATAGGTCGGGCTATGGCTACACCTTC.